This entry lists 26 T cell receptor beta chains sequenced from one sample in a study of blood T cell repertoires in COVID-19. Measured with immunoSEQ multiplex PCR; TCRdb has only the in-frame clones, and not every one. This sample has 150,000 to 200,000 clones, with around 84% found just once. What was sequenced was peripheral blood. The source of these receptors is a man aged 25 to 40 with active or convalescent COVID-19.

The V call is TRBV18, the J call TRBJ1-3; D is possibly TRBD1 (5 bases). The germline V gene has CDR1 KGHSH and CDR2 LQKENI. The CDR3 runs 16 residues. The V and J ends lost 5 bases and 0 bases respectively, with 14 bases between them. In DNA form, the CDR3 reads TGTGCCAGCTCAACTGGGGGGGGAAGCTCTGGAAACACCATATATTTT. The encoded protein is CASSTGGGSSGNTIYF.

Comments on this clone: In the same sample, other DNA sequences code for this CDR3. The chain has TRBV9 and TRBJ1-5; maybe TRBD1 (6 bases). The V gene's germline CDR1 is SGDLS and CDR2 YYNGEE. The CDR3 is 14 residues long. V was pared by 3 bases and J by 0 bases, with 7 bases between. The CDR3 nucleotides are TGTGCCAGCAGCGCACAGGGTAGCAATCAGCCCCAGCATTTT. This sequence encodes CASSAQGSNQPQHF.

The V call is TRBV4-1, the J call TRBJ2-1; perhaps TRBD2 as D (5 bases). This CDR3 has 14 residues. CDR1 and CDR2 from the germline V gene are MGHRA and YSYEKL. V gave up 4 bases and J gave up 9 bases, with 16 bases separating them. The CDR3 region is CASSRESLLGEQFF. CDR3 nucleotides: TGCGCCAGCAGCCGGGAGTCGTTGCTTGGTGAGCAGTTCTTC.

The chain is built from TRBV10-3 and TRBJ1-2, with 8 positions matching TRBD1. CDR3 length equals 14 residues. Germline V gene data show CDR1 as ENHRY and CDR2 as SYGVKD. V was clipped by 5 bases and J by 6 bases; unmatched bases: 8. CDR3 sequence (DNA): TGTGCCATCAGTCCGACAGGGGATCGCGATGGCTACACCTTC. Translating it yields CAISPTGDRDGYTF.

The V and J genes are TRBV27 and TRBJ2-7; D is possibly TRBD2 (5 bases). The V gene's germline CDR1 is MNHEY and CDR2 SMNVEV (reference sequence). This CDR3 has 15 amino acids. V lost 4 bases and J 2 bases, leaving 15 bases between the germline ends. The CDR3 sequence: CASSSERPPPYEQYF. CDR3 coding DNA: TGTGCCAGCAGTTCAGAGCGGCCGCCTCCCTACGAGCAGTACTTC.

Comments on this clone: The identical CDR3 is also encoded by other nucleotide sequences in the sample. The chain uses TRBV5-1 and TRBJ2-5; D remains ambiguous. The V end was cut by 4 bases, the J end by 2 bases, with 3 bases between. CDR1 is SGHRS, CDR2 YFSETQ, per germline. The CDR3 has 11 residues. The CDR3 protein is CASSTQETQYF. The CDR3 nucleotides read TGCGCCAGCAGCACTCAAGAGACCCAGTACTTC.

The chain employs TRBV2 and TRBJ2-3; 8 bases agree with TRBD2. The V gene end was trimmed by 6 bases and the J gene end by 7 bases; junction bases not matched to a gene: 12. The CDR3 contains 15 residues. Germline-derived CDR1 and CDR2 are SNHLY and FYNNEI. The CDR3 DNA sequence: TGTGCCAGCAGGGTAGCGGGACCATTAATGAATACGCAGTATTTT. Amino acid sequence: CASRVAGPLMNTQYF.

V and J are TRBV4-2 and TRBJ2-5; possible D gene TRBD1, 6 bases. The germline gives CDR1 LGHNA, CDR2 YNFKEQ. The germline V and J ends were trimmed by 1 base and 0 bases, with 9 bases remaining between them. The CDR3 sequence is 15 residues long. CDR3 loop: CASSQGQGYQETQYF. CDR3 coding DNA: TGTGCCAGCAGCCAAGGTCAGGGGTACCAAGAGACCCAGTACTTC.

The V gene is TRBV28, the J gene TRBJ1-5; 8 bases are a match to TRBD1. V was clipped by 5 bases and J by 7 bases; unmatched bases: 16. CDR1 is MDHEN, CDR2 SYDVKM, per germline. This CDR3 contains 17 residues. The CDR3 DNA follows: TGTGCCAGCAGTCCCCCACTTGGACAGGGCGAGCGGCAGCCCCAGCATTTT. It codes for CASSPPLGQGERQPQHF.

This sequence joins TRBV27 and TRBJ2-2, with a possible D match to TRBD2 (6 bases). The V end was cut by 8 bases, the J end by 7 bases, with 14 bases between. This CDR3 is built from 13 residues. Per the germline V gene, CDR1 is MNHEY and CDR2 is SMNVEV (reference sequence). DNA for the CDR3: TGTGCCAGCGCATCGGACGGGAGCGGGGAGCTGTTTTTT. Amino acids: CASASDGSGELFF.

The chain couples TRBV10-3 to TRBJ2-3, with a weak D call TRBD2 (6 bases). Trimming removed 2 bases at V and 0 bases at J, with 9 bases between. The CDR3 contains 15 residues. Germline CDR1 reads ENHRY; CDR2 reads SYGVKD. CDR3 sequence: CAISERETSTDTQYF. DNA of the CDR3: TGTGCCATCAGTGAGCGGGAGACTAGCACAGATACGCAGTATTTT.

Remarks on this clone: Other DNA sequences from this sample encode an identical CDR3 as well. V gene TRBV7-8 combines with J gene TRBJ1-3; no clear D. The V and J ends lost 5 bases and 4 bases respectively, with 12 bases between them. In germline, CDR1 is SGHVS, CDR2 FQNEAQ. The CDR3 length is 14 residues. CDR3 amino acids: CASSRELSGNTIYF. CDR3 coding DNA: TGTGCCAGCAGCCGAGAGCTATCGGGAAACACCATATATTTT.

This clone was seen a handful of times. This rearrangement joins TRBV29-1 to TRBJ2-5, with 9 bases that match TRBD2. The CDR3 extends over 13 amino acids. The ends lost 0 bases at V and 6 bases at J; junction bases unmatched: 2. Germline V gene lookup returns CDR1 SQVTM and CDR2 ANQGSEA. The CDR3 nucleotides read TGCAGCGTTGAAGAACTAGCGGGCCAGACCCAGTACTTC. Translating gives CSVEELAGQTQYF.

The V call is TRBV5-8, the J call TRBJ1-5; no reliable D call. CDR1 and CDR2 from the germline V gene are SGHTS and YDEGEE. Trimming cost V 1 base and J 9 bases, with 11 bases left between them. The CDR3 sequence is 13 residues long. The CDR3 coding sequence is TGTGCCAGCAGCTTGCCCGGGTTTGGGCCCCAGCATTTT. This translates into CASSLPGFGPQHF.

The chain links TRBV19 to TRBJ1-5; TRBD1 matches at 7 bases. Germline CDR1 LNHDA, CDR2 SQIVND (reference sequence). V lost 5 bases to trimming and J lost 1 base; unmatched junction nucleotides: 11. This CDR3 comprises 17 residues. CDR3 DNA: TGTGCCAGTAGTGCCCGACAGGGCGGGTGGAGCAATCAGCCCCAGCATTTT. This sequence encodes CASSARQGGWSNQPQHF.

This clone was seen a single time. The chain is built from TRBV28 and TRBJ1-6; TRBD1 aligns across 7 bases. With 9 bases clipped from V and 4 bases from J, the junction kept 6 bases outside the gene matches. Germline V CDR1 and CDR2: MDHEN, SYDVKM. The CDR3 length is 14 residues. Here the CDR3 reads CASIRDSYNSPLHF. CDR3 coding DNA: TGTGCCAGTATCCGGGACAGTTATAATTCACCCCTCCACTTT.

This chain links TRBV15 with TRBJ2-3, with 7 bases matching TRBD2. The germline V gene has CDR1 LNHNV and CDR2 YYDKDF (reference sequence). This CDR3 region has 15 residues. The ends lost 10 bases at V and 0 bases at J; junction bases unmatched: 10. In DNA, the CDR3 is TGTGCCATCAAGCTGCTAGCGGAAAGCACAGATACGCAGTATTTT. This codes for CAIKLLAESTDTQYF.

The J gene is TRBJ2-5, the V gene TRBV11-3; D gene unclear. V was clipped by 0 bases and J by 5 bases, with 4 bases between them. The length of the CDR3 is 12 residues. Germline V gene lookup returns CDR1 SGHNT and CDR2 YENEEA. CDR3 in amino acids: CASSLDPETQYF. The DNA of the CDR3 is TGTGCCAGCAGCTTAGATCCGGAGACCCAGTACTTC.

This chain connects TRBV5-4 to TRBJ2-1, with 7 bases lining up with TRBD1. This CDR3 comprises 14 residues. Trimming removed 1 base from V and 4 bases from J; junction bases left unmatched: 2. Germline V gene data show CDR1 as SGHNT and CDR2 as YYREEE (reference sequence). CDR3 sequence reads: CASSLTGAYNEQFF. The CDR3 DNA sequence: TGTGCCAGCAGCTTGACAGGGGCTTACAATGAGCAGTTCTTC.

This chain uses TRBV19 with TRBJ2-7; D is undetermined. This CDR3 region has 12 residues. Per germline, CDR1 LNHDA and CDR2 SQIVND (reference sequence). Deletions cut 3 bases from V and 3 bases from J, with 6 bases between. CDR3: CASSIPGYEQYF. The DNA of the CDR3 is TGTGCCAGTAGTATCCCGGGCTACGAGCAGTACTTC.

The table lists this clone with a count of one. The rearrangement joins TRBV25-1 to TRBJ2-2; 8 nucleotides match TRBD1. CDR1 and CDR2 from the germline V gene are MGHDK and SYGVNS. V lost 4 bases and J lost 3; bases outside the gene matches: 4. The CDR3 is 15 amino acids. CDR3 region: CASSVGTGDTGELFF. CDR3 nucleotides: TGTGCCAGCAGTGTAGGGACAGGAGACACCGGGGAGCTGTTTTTT. Full variable domain (missing parts from reference TRBV25-1 and TRBJ2-2): EADIYQTPRYLVIGTGKKITLECSQTMGHDKMYWYQQDPGMELHLIHYSYGVNSTEKGDLSSESTVSRIRTEHFPLTLESARPSHTSQYLCASSVGTGDTGELFFGEGSRLTVL.

This chain connects TRBV18 to TRBJ1-3, with TRBD1 matching 7 bases. The CDR3 spans 16 residues. From germline, CDR1 is KGHSH and CDR2 LQKENI. V lost 5 bases and J lost 7; bases outside the gene matches: 14. The CDR3 DNA reads as TGTGCCAGCTCAGCCCCGGGACAGAACCCGGGGAACACCATATATTTT. It encodes CASSAPGQNPGNTIYF.

The chain carries TRBV11-3 and TRBJ1-1, with a weak D call TRBD1 (5 bases). Trimming removed 4 bases from V and 8 bases from J, with 14 bases in between. The CDR3 is 13 amino acids. Germline V gives CDR1 SGHNT, CDR2 YENEEA. The DNA for the CDR3 is TGTGCCAGCAGCTGGGGTCAGGGTACCGAAGCTTTCTTT. Its translation is CASSWGQGTEAFF.

There are a few counts of this clone. The V and J genes are TRBV6-5 and TRBJ1-6, with 9 bases matching TRBD1. The germline V gene encodes CDR1 MNHEY and CDR2 SVGAGI. J was trimmed by 10 bases and V by 2 bases; bases with no gene match: 9. The CDR3 has 16 amino acids. In nucleotides, the CDR3 is TGTGCCAGCAGTTACGTTTACGACAGGGGGAGATCACCCCTCCACTTT. This sequence encodes CASSYVYDRGRSPLHF.

CDR3 nucleotide sequence: TGTGCCAGCAGCTTCGTTAGGGCGGCAGGGGAAGGGTACGGCTACACCTTC. As protein: CASSFVRAAGEGYGYTF. V and J are TRBV11-3 and TRBJ1-2; D may be TRBD1 (6 bases). The length of the CDR3 is 17 residues. Trimming left V 3 bases short and J 8 bases short, with 25 bases between. The germline V gene encodes CDR1 SGHNT and CDR2 YENEEA.

This clone showed up just once. This chain joins TRBV27 and TRBJ1-2, with 11 bases identical to TRBD1. Germline trimming cut 5 bases from V and 6 bases from J; bases unmatched to any gene: 11. The CDR3 consists of 16 residues. Germline assignment: CDR1 MNHEY and CDR2 SMNVEV (reference sequence). As DNA, the CDR3 is TGTGCCAGCAGTCCGCTTCCGGACAGGGGGCAGGATGGCTACACCTTC. It encodes CASSPLPDRGQDGYTF.